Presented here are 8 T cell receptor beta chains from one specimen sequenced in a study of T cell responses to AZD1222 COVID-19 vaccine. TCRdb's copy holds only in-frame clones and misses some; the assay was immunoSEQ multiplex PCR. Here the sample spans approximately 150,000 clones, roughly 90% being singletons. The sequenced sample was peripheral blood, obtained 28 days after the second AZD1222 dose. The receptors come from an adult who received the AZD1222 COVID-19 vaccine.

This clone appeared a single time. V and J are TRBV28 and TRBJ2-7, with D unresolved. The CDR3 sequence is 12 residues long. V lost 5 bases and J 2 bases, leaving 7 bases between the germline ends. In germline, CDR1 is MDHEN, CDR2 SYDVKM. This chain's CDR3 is CASSGLTYEQYF. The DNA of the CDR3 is TGTGCCAGCAGTGGATTAACCTACGAGCAGTACTTC.

The CDR3 DNA follows: TGTGCCAGCAGTCAATTACAGGGGTCTTATCAGCCCCAGCATTTT. Translation gives CASSQLQGSYQPQHF. V usage is TRBV6-5 and J usage is TRBJ1-5, with TRBD1 identical over 7 bases. This CDR3 region has 15 residues. CDR1 MNHEY and CDR2 SVGAGI come from the germline V gene. With V trimmed by 5 bases and J by 5 bases, 9 bases remained unmatched.

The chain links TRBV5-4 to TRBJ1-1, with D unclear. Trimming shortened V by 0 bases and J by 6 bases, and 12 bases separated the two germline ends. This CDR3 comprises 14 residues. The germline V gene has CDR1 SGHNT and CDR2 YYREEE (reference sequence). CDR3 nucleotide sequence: TGTGCCAGCAGCTTGGACAAGTCAGGCGCTGAAGCTTTCTTT. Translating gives CASSLDKSGAEAFF.

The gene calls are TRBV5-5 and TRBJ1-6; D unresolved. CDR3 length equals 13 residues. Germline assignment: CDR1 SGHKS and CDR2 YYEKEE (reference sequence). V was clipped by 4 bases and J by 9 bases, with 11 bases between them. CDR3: CASSQAEGSPLHF. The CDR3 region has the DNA TGTGCCAGCAGCCAGGCAGAGGGTTCACCCCTCCACTTT.

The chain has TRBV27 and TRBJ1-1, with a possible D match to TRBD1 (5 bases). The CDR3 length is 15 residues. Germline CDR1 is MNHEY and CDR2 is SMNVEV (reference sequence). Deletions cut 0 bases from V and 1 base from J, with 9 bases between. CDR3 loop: CASSLSIGANTEAFF. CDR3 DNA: TGTGCCAGCAGTTTATCGATAGGGGCGAACACTGAAGCTTTCTTT.

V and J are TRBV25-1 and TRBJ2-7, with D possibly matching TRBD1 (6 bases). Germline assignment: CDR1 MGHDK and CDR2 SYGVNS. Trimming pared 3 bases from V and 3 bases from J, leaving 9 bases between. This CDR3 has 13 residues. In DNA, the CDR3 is TGTGCCAGCAGTGACCGGACAGTCTACGAGCAGTACTTC. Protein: CASSDRTVYEQYF.

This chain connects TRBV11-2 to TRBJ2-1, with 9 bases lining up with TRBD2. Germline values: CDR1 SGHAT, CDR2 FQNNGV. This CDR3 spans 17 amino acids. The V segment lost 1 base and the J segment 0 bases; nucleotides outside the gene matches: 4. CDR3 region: CASSLGRRGGSYNEQFF. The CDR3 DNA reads TGTGCCAGCAGCTTAGGGCGGCGGGGGGGCTCCTACAATGAGCAGTTCTTC.

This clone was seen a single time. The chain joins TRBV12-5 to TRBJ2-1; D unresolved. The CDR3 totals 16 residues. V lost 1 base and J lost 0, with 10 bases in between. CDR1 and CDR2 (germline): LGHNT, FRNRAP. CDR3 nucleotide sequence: TGTGCTAGTGGTTTGGGAGGTGGATTCTCCTACAATGAGCAGTTCTTC. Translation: CASGLGGGFSYNEQFF.